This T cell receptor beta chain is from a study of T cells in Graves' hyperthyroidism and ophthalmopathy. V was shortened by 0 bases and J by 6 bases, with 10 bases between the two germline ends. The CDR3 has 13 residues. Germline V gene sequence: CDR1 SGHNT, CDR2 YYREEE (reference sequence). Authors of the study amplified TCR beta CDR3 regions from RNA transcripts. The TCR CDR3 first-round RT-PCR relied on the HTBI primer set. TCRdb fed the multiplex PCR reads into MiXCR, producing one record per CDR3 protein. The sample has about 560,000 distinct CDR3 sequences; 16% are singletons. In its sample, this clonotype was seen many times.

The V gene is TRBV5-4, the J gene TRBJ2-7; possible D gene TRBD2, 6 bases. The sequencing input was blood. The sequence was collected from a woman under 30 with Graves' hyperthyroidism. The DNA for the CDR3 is TGTGCCAGCAGCTTGGTTGGAGGGTCCGAGCAGTACTTC. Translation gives CASSLVGGSEQYF.